This record concerns one T cell receptor beta chain sequence. What it recognizes is unknown. This sample is part of a study of cytomegalovirus exposure and HLA in healthy donors. Whole-study findings and limits: A later analysis linked a missense variant in DCLRE1C to the trimming of TCR beta V and J genes. Many donors carried some public TCRs, although rarity characterized most TCR sequences.

The PCR used 60 Vbeta and 13 Jbeta primers. The method was immunoSEQ multiplex PCR; TCRdb's version includes in-frame clones alone and lacks a portion of them. The sample has over 90,000 clones; approximately 76% are singletons. Trimming left V 0 bases short and J 0 bases short, with 17 bases between. Germline V gene lookup returns CDR1 SGHNT and CDR2 YYREEE (reference sequence). This CDR3 contains 18 residues. Sequenced input: PBMCs. This sequence originates from a woman in her fifties or sixties in good health and CMV-seropositive. V is TRBV5-4 and J is TRBJ2-3; tentative D call: TRBD2 (6 bases). CDR3 in amino acids: CASSLEGWGEASTDTQYF. For the CDR3, the DNA is TGTGCCAGCAGCTTGGAGGGTTGGGGGGAAGCCAGCACAGATACGCAGTATTTT.